This T cell receptor beta chain originates from a study of tumor-infiltrating lymphocytes in primary liver carcinoma. Overall study context: Aged between 30 and 69 years, the patients were men and women.

They got blood RNA out of unsorted whole blood and also pulled out germline DNA. This clonotype has just one count. This clone may be a read error of a much larger clone one base away. Germline V gene data show CDR1 as MNHEY and CDR2 as SVGAGI. The CDR3 loop spans 14 amino acids. Total RNA amounting to roughly 480 ng was the source from which TCR beta cDNA was made with a constant-region primer. Investigators got TCR beta libraries out of three nested multiplex PCR rounds, done with slightly modified ARM-PCR. A C-beta reverse primer was combined with TRBV1-TRBV30 forward primers in the first two PCR rounds, and each round had around 11 cycles. TCRdb ran MiXCR on the multiplex PCR reads and lists one entry per CDR3 protein. Of approximately 340,000 distinct CDR3 sequences detected, less than 70% appear once; the ten largest clones hold about 6%.

The material sequenced was peripheral blood. This chain uses TRBV6-5 with TRBJ2-7; 7 nucleotides line up with TRBD1. This clonotype was sampled from a man aged 35-49 years with primary liver carcinoma and hepatitis B virus infection. The CDR3 sequence: CTSRLTGSSYEQYF. CDR3 bases: TGTACCAGCAGGCTGACAGGGTCTTCCTACGAGCAGTACTTC.